A single sample is the source of the 11 T cell receptor beta chains below, sequenced in a study of T cells expressing NK-cell markers. With the 5' RACE reads reprocessed, TCRdb shows one record per CDR3 protein and no DNA. With under 200,000 distinct CDR3 sequences in the sample, the ten largest clones hold approximately 17%. Sequences were obtained from blood T cells: a sorted CD56 or NKG2C T cell subset, CD4+ or CD8+ T cells, or bulk PBMC T cells (not recorded which). Receptors were obtained from a woman between 18 and 69 years old in good health.

The chain couples TRBV27 to TRBJ2-7; the TCRdb D gene call, TRBD1, has no DNA to confirm it. Looked up from germline, CDR1 is MNHEY and CDR2 is SMNVEV (reference sequence). This CDR3 has 12 residues. CDR3 in amino acids: CASSVSGGEQYF.

The chain couples TRBV4-1 to TRBJ2-5; absent DNA, TCRdb's TRBD1 call cannot be checked. This CDR3 is built from 19 residues. Germline V gene lookup returns CDR1 MGHRA and CDR2 YSYEKL. CDR3 residues: CASSQDLNRGAGRRETQYF.

The V and J genes are TRBV20-1 and TRBJ1-5; the TRBD1 assignment by TCRdb is unverifiable without DNA. Germline V gene data show CDR1 as DFQATT and CDR2 as SNEGSKA (reference sequence). The CDR3 sequence is 16 residues long. The chain's CDR3 is CSASEYRGRGNQPQHF.

The chain recombines TRBV20-1 with TRBJ1-5. Germline-derived CDR1 and CDR2 are DFQATT and SNEGSKA (reference sequence). This CDR3 is 15 amino acids long. The CDR3 loop reads CSASLTATRGQPQHF.

The chain has TRBV12-3 or TRBV12-4 and TRBJ2-1; there is no DNA to check the TCRdb D call of TRBD1. This CDR3 is 16 amino acids long. CDR3 in amino acids: CASRPNRFRSYNEQFF.

V is TRBV3-1 and J is TRBJ1-1; TCRdb designates TRBD1, a call that cannot be tested without DNA. The CDR3 consists of 13 residues. Germline values: CDR1 LGHDT, CDR2 YNNKEL (reference sequence). The CDR3 sequence is CASRLMDSSEAFF.

V usage is TRBV7-3 and J usage is TRBJ2-1; TCRdb picks TRBD2, but there is no DNA to check that call. Germline V gene lookup returns CDR1 SGHTA and CDR2 FQGTGA. There are 15 residues in the CDR3. CDR3 sequence: CASSPAGVGYNEQFF.

The chain couples TRBV20-1 to TRBJ2-4; the D gene TCRdb calls, TRBD2, cannot be checked with no DNA. Germline assignment: CDR1 DFQATT and CDR2 SNEGSKA (reference sequence). The CDR3 extends over 19 amino acids. The CDR3 sequence: CSARAHLAGGTLAKNIQYF.

The V and J genes are TRBV10-3 and TRBJ1-2; TCRdb's D call, TRBD1, is unchecked because there is no DNA. Germline assignment: CDR1 ENHRY and CDR2 SYGVKD. This CDR3 contains 19 residues. CDR3 in amino acids: CAISEPTGQGSYSNYGYTF.

This clonotype is deemed medium-sized (0.01 to 0.1%) by its frequency. The chain links TRBV18 to TRBJ2-7; TCRdb selects TRBD1, and the lack of DNA leaves this call unchecked. Per the germline V gene, CDR1 is KGHSH and CDR2 is LQKENI. The CDR3 extends over 14 amino acids. CDR3 in amino acids: CASSPSAGGYEQYF.

The CDR3 loop is CASSLGSGELFF. This rearrangement joins TRBV7-3 to TRBJ2-2. Germline assignment: CDR1 SGHTA and CDR2 FQGTGA. The CDR3 extends over 12 amino acids.